This T cell receptor beta chain was sequenced in a study of T cells in Graves' hyperthyroidism and ophthalmopathy. Study findings and constraints: The model anticipated ophthalmopathy a median about 7 months pre-onset.

Amplified regions were TCR beta CDR3 sequences from RNA transcripts. The TCR CDR3 was amplified in a first-round RT-PCR using the HTBI primer set. One entry per CDR3 protein, called by TCRdb with MiXCR from the multiplex PCR reads. In the table there are about 740,000 distinct CDR3 sequences, less than 15% of which are singletons. If no ophthalmopathy progression occurred within 18 months, Graves' hyperthyroidism was stable. Diagnoses rested on clinical symptoms, serum thyroxine and TRAb, thyroid ultrasound and orbital computed tomography. Fresh peripheral blood, approximately 10 ml, yielded the PBMCs. Worth noting for this clonotype: Its antigen is still unknown. A much larger clone lies one base from this, so it may be a read error.

Per germline, CDR1 SGHDT and CDR2 YYEEEE. The CDR3 has 14 residues. The rearrangement uses TRBV5-6 and TRBJ2-3, with D uncertain. This clonotype originated in a young woman with Graves' hyperthyroidism. Sequenced sample: blood. The CDR3 region has the DNA TGTGCCAGCAGCTTCTACAGCAGCACAGATACGCGGTATTTT. Its translation is CASSFYSSTDTRYF.